Presented here are 21 T cell receptor beta chains from one specimen sequenced in a study of blood T cell repertoires in COVID-19. The method was immunoSEQ multiplex PCR; TCRdb's version includes in-frame clones alone and lacks a portion of them. The sample has 250,000 to 300,000 clones, around 88% seen once; the top ten hold approximately 6%. Sequences were obtained from peripheral blood. The receptor source for this set is a man at least 80 years old with acute or convalescent COVID-19.

The chain employs TRBV6-1 and TRBJ1-5; D call uncertain. Per the germline V gene, CDR1 is MNHNS and CDR2 is SASEGT. Trimming cost V 0 bases and J 9 bases, with 12 bases left between them. CDR3 size: 14 residues. The CDR3 here is CASSEAPSRSPQHF. In nucleotides, the CDR3 is TGTGCCAGCAGTGAAGCTCCTAGCAGGTCGCCCCAGCATTTT.

This clone was found a few times. This rearrangement joins TRBV19 to TRBJ2-2; a weak D match, TRBD1 (5 bases). The CDR3 is 14 amino acids. Trimming took off 6 bases at V and 2 bases at J, with 10 bases between the two ends. Germline CDR1 is LNHDA and CDR2 is SQIVND (reference sequence). CDR3 protein: CASRRQQNTGELFF. In DNA, the CDR3 is TGTGCCAGTAGAAGACAGCAAAACACCGGGGAGCTGTTTTTT. Complete variable domain (other parts from reference TRBV19 and TRBJ2-2): DGGITQSPKYLFRKEGQNVTLSCEQNLNHDAMYWYRQDPGQGLRLIYYSQIVNDFQKGDIAEGYSVSREKKESFPLTVTSAQKNPTAFYLCASRRQQNTGELFFGEGSRLTVL.

The V call is TRBV30, the J call TRBJ2-7; D not resolved. Germline V CDR1 and CDR2: GTSNPN, SVGIG (reference sequence). The CDR3 sequence is 11 residues long. Trimming took 2 bases from V and 2 from J, leaving 4 bases between them. The CDR3 DNA reads TGTGCCTGGAGTCTTCCCTACGAGCAGTACTTC. This translates into CAWSLPYEQYF.

As to this clone: A read error is possible here, since a much larger clone lies one base away. V gene TRBV2 combines with J gene TRBJ1-5, with TRBD1 as a possible D gene (5 bases). CDR1 is SNHLY, CDR2 FYNNEI, per germline. The CDR3 totals 14 residues. The V gene lost 4 bases and the J gene lost 0 bases, with 7 bases spanning the gap. The CDR3 sequence: CASSGQYSNQPQHF. In DNA form, the CDR3 reads TGTGCCAGCAGTGGACAGTATAGCAATCAGCCCCAGCATTTT.

The V gene is TRBV21-1, the J gene TRBJ1-3; TRBD1, the D gene given by the table, was not confirmed from the DNA. TRBV21-1 is a pseudogene segment. The CDR3 contains 13 residues. The DNA of the CDR3 is TGTGCCAGAGAGACAGGGTCTGGAAACACCATATATTTT. It codes for CARETGSGNTIYF.

The rearrangement joins TRBV5-1 to TRBJ1-3; D remains ambiguous. V gave up 4 bases and J gave up 2 bases, with 13 bases separating them. CDR1 and CDR2 from the germline V gene are SGHRS and YFSETQ. This CDR3 has 15 residues. The CDR3 spells CASSTEGRTGNTIYF. CDR3 bases: TGCGCCAGCAGCACCGAGGGAAGAACTGGAAACACCATATATTTT.

The V call is TRBV7-6, the J call TRBJ1-1; 7 nucleotides line up with TRBD1. Germline values: CDR1 SGHVS, CDR2 FNYEAQ. The CDR3 has 17 amino acids. V lost 2 bases and J lost 1; bases outside the gene matches: 10. The CDR3 nucleotides read TGTGCCAGCAGCTTATCCCCAACGGACAGGCGGAACACTGAAGCTTTCTTT. This encodes CASSLSPTDRRNTEAFF.

The V call is TRBV9, the J call TRBJ1-1, with TRBD1 matching 7 bases. This CDR3 is 13 amino acids long. Trimming took 4 bases from V and 1 from J; bases not matched to a gene: 1. Germline CDR1 reads SGDLS; CDR2 reads YYNGEE. CDR3 sequence: CASSRDRNTEAFF. For the CDR3, the DNA is TGTGCCAGCAGCCGGGACAGGAACACTGAAGCTTTCTTT.

This chain links TRBV27 with TRBJ2-3, with 16 bases lining up with TRBD2. This CDR3 has 18 amino acids. Unmatched junction bases numbered 8, after V lost 6 bases and J lost 2 bases. In germline, CDR1 is MNHEY, CDR2 SMNVEV (reference sequence). CDR3 in DNA: TGTGCCAGCAGACCGGGACTAGCGGGGGGGCGATACACAGATACGCAGTATTTT. This translates into CASRPGLAGGRYTDTQYF.

The V gene is TRBV5-1, the J gene TRBJ1-2; TRBD1 aligns across 8 bases. There are 14 residues in the CDR3. Per germline, CDR1 SGHRS and CDR2 YFSETQ. With V trimmed by 0 bases and J by 4 bases, 2 bases remained unmatched. CDR3 loop: CASSLDDRGYGYTF. The CDR3 DNA sequence: TGCGCCAGCAGCTTGGACGACAGGGGCTATGGCTACACCTTC.

The chain joins TRBV28 to TRBJ1-2, with a weak D call TRBD1 (5 bases). The CDR3 is made up of 8 amino acids. Germline CDR1 reads MDHEN; CDR2 reads SYDVKM. The CDR3 sequence: CASGSYTF. The CDR3 DNA follows: TGTGCATCAGGGAGCTACACCTTC.

The V and J genes are TRBV30 and TRBJ2-5; 13 nucleotides match TRBD2. CDR1 is GTSNPN, CDR2 SVGIG, per germline (reference sequence). V lost 4 bases and J lost 1; bases outside the gene matches: 6. The CDR3 length is 16 residues. The CDR3 DNA is TGTGCCTGGAAGCAGGGACTAGCGGGGTTCCAAGAGACCCAGTACTTC. Translated, it gives CAWKQGLAGFQETQYF.

This clone appeared once. V is TRBV5-1 and J is TRBJ2-3; D might be TRBD2 (7 bases). V lost 3 bases to trimming and J lost 2 bases, with 19 bases between them. The germline CDR1 and CDR2 sequences are SGHRS and YFSETQ. The CDR3 extends over 17 amino acids. This CDR3 is CASSSTSSGGPTDTQYF. The CDR3 DNA reads as TGCGCCAGCAGCTCTACCTCTTCCGGGGGGCCCACAGATACGCAGTATTTT.

The J gene is TRBJ1-2, the V gene TRBV27; 8 bases align to TRBD1. The V segment lost 5 bases and the J segment 7 bases; nucleotides outside the gene matches: 12. The CDR3 is 15 amino acids. Germline V lookup: CDR1 MNHEY, CDR2 SMNVEV (reference sequence). CDR3 residues: CASSRQGQGTFGYTF. The DNA for the CDR3 is TGTGCCAGCAGTAGACAAGGACAGGGAACTTTTGGCTACACCTTC.

This clone came up a few times. V gene TRBV7-9 combines with J gene TRBJ2-7; 8 bases agree with TRBD2. J gave up 2 bases and V 8 bases, and 11 bases lay outside the gene matches. Germline-derived CDR1 and CDR2 are SEHNR and FQNEAQ (reference sequence). The CDR3 length is 15 residues. For the CDR3, the DNA is TGTGCCAGCCCTGGCGGTAGCGGGGCCCCCTACGAGCAGTACTTC. Protein: CASPGGSGAPYEQYF.

In this sample, this clone turned up once. The V gene is TRBV3-1 (or the pseudogene TRBV3-2), the J gene TRBJ2-5, with 7 bases matching TRBD2. J gave up 2 bases and V 5 bases, and 2 bases lay outside the gene matches. Germline V lookup: CDR1 LGHDT, CDR2 YNNKEL (reference sequence). CDR3 length equals 13 residues. In DNA, the CDR3 is TGTGCCAGCAGCGGGACTATACAAGAGACCCAGTACTTC. It yields the protein CASSGTIQETQYF.

The rearrangement uses TRBV19 and TRBJ1-2; TRBD1 might be the D (5 bases). This CDR3 has 13 amino acids. V was clipped by 11 bases and J by 7 bases, with 20 bases between them. Germline CDR1 LNHDA, CDR2 SQIVND (reference sequence). In DNA, the CDR3 is TGTGCCTCTAAGGGGCTGGGTCGTGGTGGCTACACCTTC. It codes for CASKGLGRGGYTF.

The sample holds a few counts of this clone. This chain links TRBV19 with TRBJ2-1; D is possibly TRBD1 (5 bases). Germline V gives CDR1 LNHDA, CDR2 SQIVND (reference sequence). V gave up 3 bases and J gave up 0 bases, with 15 bases separating them. The CDR3 is 17 amino acids. In DNA form, the CDR3 reads TGTGCCAGTAGTATTTTCCAGGGTCAAAGCTCCTACAATGAGCAGTTCTTC. This codes for CASSIFQGQSSYNEQFF.

This sequence joins TRBV28 and TRBJ1-2, with 8 bases aligning to TRBD1. The J segment lost 4 bases and the V segment lost 4 bases, leaving 5 bases of the junction unmatched. CDR1 is MDHEN and CDR2 is SYDVKM in the germline V gene. The CDR3 length is 14 residues. The CDR3 loop reads CASSSRQGPYGYTF. In DNA, the CDR3 is TGTGCCAGCAGTTCGCGACAGGGGCCCTATGGCTACACCTTC.

The chain combines TRBV27 with TRBJ2-3, with D possibly matching TRBD2 (5 bases). This CDR3 spans 19 amino acids. The germline V gene has CDR1 MNHEY and CDR2 SMNVEV (reference sequence). With 5 bases removed from V and 0 bases from J, the gap between germline ends came to 24 bases. CDR3 region: CASSPSPGTIRASTDTQYF. The CDR3 DNA sequence: TGTGCCAGCAGTCCTTCCCCGGGAACCATAAGGGCTAGCACAGATACGCAGTATTTT.

This sequence joins TRBV28 and TRBJ2-1, with 13 positions matching TRBD2. Unmatched junction bases numbered 10, after V lost 6 bases and J lost 5 bases. The V gene's germline CDR1 is MDHEN and CDR2 SYDVKM. The CDR3 has 17 amino acids. CDR3 amino acids: CASRGMTSGGFNNEQFF. Here the CDR3 DNA reads TGTGCCAGCAGGGGAATGACTAGCGGGGGGTTTAACAATGAGCAGTTCTTC.